This TCR beta chain was recovered during a study of cytomegalovirus exposure and HLA in healthy donors. Study findings and constraints: Because they were indistinguishable, some V segments, including TRBV6-2 and TRBV6-3, were excluded. The majority of TCR sequences were rare, yet some public TCRs appeared in many donors.

All donors participated as healthy donors of bone marrow. On this clone itself: The target antigen is unknown.

The CDR3 extends over 14 amino acids. The V segment lost 7 bases and the J segment 3 bases; nucleotides outside the gene matches: 11. Germline-derived CDR1 and CDR2 are SQVTM and ANQGSEA. The primer mix had 60 Vbeta and 13 Jbeta primers. The data were produced by immunoSEQ multiplex PCR, yet TCRdb's version contains in-frame clones alone and is incomplete. The sample shows roughly 120,000 clones, 79% of them seen only once. The V and J genes are TRBV29-1 and TRBJ1-2, with TRBD1 matching over 7 bases. Sequences were obtained from PBMCs. This clonotype originated in a man aged 30 to 39 in good health and CMV-seropositive. The CDR3 loop reads CSGGDRDVYYGYTF. The CDR3 region has the DNA TGCAGCGGCGGCGACAGGGATGTTTACTATGGCTACACCTTC.